The clone carrying this TCR beta chain was observed a few times. These data are taken from a study of blood T cell repertoires in COVID-19. Study information: Both acute and convalescent COVID-19 samples were obtained from the United States, Italy and Spain.

The V gene's germline CDR1 is SEHNR and CDR2 FQNEAQ (reference sequence). Between the trimmed V and J ends, which lost 4 bases and 0 bases, there was a span of 13 bases. The CDR3 sequence is 16 residues long. The authors' processing: For nucleated cells, counts were estimated from reference gene primer amplification. Profiled with immunoSEQ multiplex PCR; TCRdb holds only in-frame clones, not every one. V, J and clone size are those of that table, while D and trimming were read from the DNA. The data show 56,000 or so clones, with about 91% seen just once and less than 7.5% held by the top ten. The receptor comes from a man over 45 with active COVID-19. This rearrangement joins TRBV7-9 to TRBJ1-3, with a weak D call TRBD1 (6 bases). What was sequenced was peripheral blood. CDR3 DNA sequence: TGTGCCAGCAGCTCTAGGGGGACGGTCTCTGGAAACACCATATATTTT. This gives the protein CASSSRGTVSGNTIYF.